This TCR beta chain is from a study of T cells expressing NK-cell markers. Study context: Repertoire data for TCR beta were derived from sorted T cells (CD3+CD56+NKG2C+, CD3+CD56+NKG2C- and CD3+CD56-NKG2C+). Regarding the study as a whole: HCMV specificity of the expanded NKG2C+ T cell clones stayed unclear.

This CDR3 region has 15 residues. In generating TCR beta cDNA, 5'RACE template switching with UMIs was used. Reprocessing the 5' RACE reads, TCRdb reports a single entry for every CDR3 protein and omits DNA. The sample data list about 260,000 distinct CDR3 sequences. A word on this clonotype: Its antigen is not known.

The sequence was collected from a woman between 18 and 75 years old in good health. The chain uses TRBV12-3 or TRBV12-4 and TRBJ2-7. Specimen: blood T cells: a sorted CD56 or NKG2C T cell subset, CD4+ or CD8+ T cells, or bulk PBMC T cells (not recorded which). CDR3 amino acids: CASSPTPLKAFEQYF.